The 32 T cell receptor beta chains listed next were all sequenced from one sample in a study of regulatory T cells in long-lasting Graves disease. Time point in this sample: persistent/refractory GD, antithyroid drugs over 5 years with positive TRAb. The TCR library was prepared using RNA isolated from PBMCs. For TCR beta, libraries came from iRepertoire HTBI primers and Arm-PCR of CDR3 regions. In TCRdb, the multiplex PCR reads were re-called with MiXCR into one record per CDR3 protein. Of 400,000 to 500,000 distinct CDR3 sequences in the sample, 22% were seen once. The sequenced sample was peripheral blood mononuclear cells (PBMCs), obtained when the disease was refractory, from a patient treated with antithyroid drugs. These receptors originate from a female donor with Graves disease.

This clonotype was seen only once. The chain links TRBV4-1 to TRBJ1-5, with D possibly TRBD1 on 5 matching bases. V gave up 1 base and J gave up 10 bases, with 11 bases separating them. The germline CDR1 and CDR2 sequences are MGHRA and YSYEKL. This CDR3 comprises 13 residues. CDR3 in amino acids: CASSQGGGFPQHF. The CDR3 DNA sequence: TGCGCCAGCAGCCAAGGGGGCGGGTTCCCCCAGCATTTT.

The gene calls are TRBV5-1 and TRBJ1-1; D is ambiguous. The germline V gene has CDR1 SGHRS and CDR2 YFSETQ. V lost 4 bases, J lost 1 base, and 11 bases lay in between. This CDR3 comprises 14 residues. The CDR3 DNA is TGCGCCAGCAGCCAACGTCCGCAGAACACTGAAGCTTTCTTT. The encoded protein is CASSQRPQNTEAFF.

This clonotype occurred many times. The V gene is TRBV7-2, the J gene TRBJ1-2; D not resolved. Germline V gene lookup returns CDR1 SGHTA and CDR2 FQGNSA. Deletions cut 3 bases from V and 4 bases from J, with 15 bases between. This CDR3 contains 15 residues. The CDR3 here is CASSFPPPGLYGYTF. The CDR3 DNA reads as TGTGCCAGCAGCTTCCCGCCCCCGGGCCTCTATGGCTACACCTTC.

The chain links TRBV20-1 to TRBJ1-5, with 9 bases fitting TRBD1. Germline V gives CDR1 DFQATT, CDR2 SNEGSKA (reference sequence). The V gene end was trimmed by 6 bases and the J gene end by 4 bases; junction bases not matched to a gene: 4. There are 13 residues in the CDR3. The CDR3 bases are TGCAGTGCAAAAGACAGGGGGAATCAGCCCCAGCATTTT. This encodes CSAKDRGNQPQHF.

V and J are TRBV6-2 or TRBV6-3 and TRBJ1-4; D possibly corresponds to TRBD1 (5 bases). The V end lost 0 bases, the J end lost 6 bases, and 14 bases lay between the germline ends. Germline loops: CDR1 MNHEY, CDR2 SVGEGT. CDR3 length equals 16 residues. CDR3 sequence reads: CASSYSVAGGDEKLFF. The CDR3 coding sequence is TGTGCCAGCAGTTACTCGGTTGCGGGGGGGGATGAAAAACTGTTTTTT.

This clonotype has a count of ten or more. V gene TRBV6-1 combines with J gene TRBJ2-7; 13 bases map to TRBD2. Per the germline V gene, CDR1 is MNHNS and CDR2 is SASEGT. V dropped 5 bases and J dropped 7; count of bases not matched to a gene: 11. The CDR3 runs 16 residues. This CDR3 reads CASSTGLAGFLGEQYF. CDR3 nucleotide sequence: TGTGCCAGCAGTACGGGACTAGCGGGATTCTTGGGGGAGCAGTACTTC.

Turning to this clonotype: A much larger clonotype is one base distant, so this may be a read error. The rearrangement links TRBV10-3 to TRBJ1-5; no definite D call. The CDR3 runs to 13 residues. The germline V gene has CDR1 ENHRY and CDR2 SYGVKD. This CDR3 reads CAISENSNQPPHF. CDR3 DNA sequence: TGTGCCATCAGTGAGAACAGCAATCAGCCCCCGCATTTT.

The table lists this clonotype with a few counts. The genes are TRBV29-1 and TRBJ2-5, with a weak D call TRBD2 (6 bases). The V gene lost 3 bases and the J gene lost 4 bases, with 21 bases spanning the gap. CDR1 and CDR2 from the germline V gene are SQVTM and ANQGSEA. The CDR3 extends over 16 amino acids. The chain's CDR3 is CSVDRGYFRGTETQYF. The CDR3 DNA reads as TGCAGCGTTGACCGGGGGTATTTCCGTGGGACAGAGACCCAGTACTTC. Filled out from reference TRBV29-1 and TRBJ2-5, the complete variable domain reads SAVISQKPSRDICQRGTSLTIQCQVDSQVTMMFWYRQQPGQSLTLIATANQGSEATYESGFVIDKFPISRPNLTFSTLTVSNMSPEDSSIYLCSVDRGYFRGTETQYFGPGTRLLVL.

This clonotype was recorded many times. This chain's CDR3 is CASSVYSSGNTIYF. In nucleotides, the CDR3 is TGTGCCAGCAGCGTATACTCCTCTGGAAACACCATATATTTT. This sequence joins TRBV2 and TRBJ1-3, with unresolved D. The germline CDR1 and CDR2 sequences are SNHLY and FYNNEI. There are 14 residues in the CDR3. The ends were cut back, 6 bases at V and 0 bases at J, with 9 bases in the middle.

The chain is built from TRBV7-9 and TRBJ1-1, with 8 bases lining up with TRBD1. Germline V CDR1 and CDR2: SEHNR, FQNEAQ (reference sequence). J was trimmed by 6 bases and V by 6 bases; bases with no gene match: 9. This CDR3 spans 14 amino acids. Written as DNA, the CDR3 is TGTGCCAGCAGGGTACCAGGGGGCTTAGCTGAAGCTTTCTTT. This codes for CASRVPGGLAEAFF.

This clonotype was detected many times. The chain combines TRBV12-3 or TRBV12-4 with TRBJ2-5, with a weak D call TRBD2 (5 bases). This CDR3 has 14 residues. V shed 2 bases and J shed 2 bases, with 9 bases lying between them. DNA for the CDR3: TGTGCCAGCAGTTTATTCTCGGGGCAAGAGACCCAGTACTTC. Protein sequence: CASSLFSGQETQYF.

In its sample, this clonotype was seen a few times. An end of the junction does not agree with germline; a read error may underlie this. The chain has TRBV7-2 and TRBJ1-6, with D possibly matching TRBD1 (5 bases). CDR3 length: 14 amino acids. The germline gives CDR1 SGHTA, CDR2 FQGNSA. CDR3: CASSWGRKNSPLHF. The CDR3 bases are TGTGCCAGCAGCTGGGGACGGAAAAATTCGCCCCTCCACTTT.

This clonotype was detected many times. This chain uses TRBV6-4 with TRBJ1-1; D remains ambiguous. V shed 2 bases and J shed 6 bases, with 22 bases lying between them. From germline, CDR1 is MRHNA and CDR2 SNTAGT. CDR3 length equals 17 residues. The CDR3 region is CASSDRVSGGFNPEAFF. The CDR3 DNA follows: TGTGCCAGCAGTGACCGGGTCTCAGGCGGCTTTAATCCTGAAGCTTTCTTT.

This clonotype was seen a few times. J is TRBJ1-4 and V is TRBV29-1, with TRBD1 as a possible D gene (5 bases). V shed 5 bases and J shed 0 bases, with 10 bases lying between them. The CDR3 is made up of 14 amino acids. CDR1 is SQVTM and CDR2 is ANQGSEA in the germline V gene. This chain's CDR3 is CSVQQDSTNEKLFF. The CDR3, as DNA: TGCAGCGTTCAACAGGATTCAACTAATGAAAAACTGTTTTTT.

This clonotype showed up many times. The CDR3 sequence: CASSTPGQGNYGYTF. The CDR3 DNA is TGTGCCAGCAGTACCCCGGGACAGGGGAACTATGGCTACACCTTC. The chain is built from TRBV28 and TRBJ1-2; 10 bases match TRBD1. This CDR3 is built from 15 residues. After removal of 5 bases from V and 2 bases from J, the junction contained 5 bases not matched to a gene. The V gene's germline CDR1 is MDHEN and CDR2 SYDVKM.

This clonotype was seen more than once but under ten times. The genes are TRBV12-3 or TRBV12-4 and TRBJ1-2; the match to TRBD1 covers 11 bases. This CDR3 region has 16 residues. V gave up 5 bases and J gave up 6 bases; unmatched junction bases: 11. In nucleotides, the CDR3 is TGTGCCAGCAGTGGTATTAGGACAGGGGGCTCAAATGGCTACACCTTC. Translating it yields CASSGIRTGGSNGYTF.

The chain joins TRBV6-1 to TRBJ2-4; 7 bases are shared with TRBD2. The V segment lost 6 bases and the J segment 0 bases; nucleotides outside the gene matches: 17. This CDR3 is built from 19 residues. CDR1 is MNHNS, CDR2 SASEGT, per germline. The CDR3 DNA reads as TGTGCCAGCAGCCAATACCCCGCCCTAGCGGAGCTAGCCAAAAACATTCAGTACTTC. This encodes CASSQYPALAELAKNIQYF.

CDR3 residues: CASSSQGVPGYTF. As DNA, the CDR3 is TGTGCCAGCAGCTCACAGGGGGTCCCTGGCTACACCTTC. The chain has TRBV5-4 and TRBJ1-2, with TRBD1 identical over 8 bases. With V trimmed by 3 bases and J by 7 bases, 5 bases remained unmatched. The CDR3 loop spans 13 amino acids. The germline V gene has CDR1 SGHNT and CDR2 YYREEE (reference sequence).

The rearrangement uses TRBV19 and TRBJ2-7; D gene ambiguous. Trimming took off 6 bases at V and 0 bases at J, with 15 bases between the two ends. The CDR3 sequence is 15 residues long. Germline assignment: CDR1 LNHDA and CDR2 SQIVND (reference sequence). CDR3 region: CASSPRWDLSYEQYF. The CDR3 nucleotides read TGTGCCAGTAGCCCGAGGTGGGATCTCTCCTACGAGCAGTACTTC.

This chain connects TRBV4-3 to TRBJ1-2; D call uncertain. The V and J ends lost 0 bases and 3 bases respectively, with 17 bases between them. CDR3 size: 17 residues. The germline gives CDR1 LGHNA, CDR2 YSLEER. The CDR3 reads CASSQDWRSVEDYGYTF. The CDR3 DNA is TGCGCCAGCAGCCAAGATTGGCGCAGCGTTGAGGACTATGGCTACACCTTC.

This clonotype was picked up many times. The chain joins TRBV6-1 to TRBJ1-2; 8 bases are shared with TRBD1. V gave up 5 bases and J gave up 4 bases; unmatched junction bases: 9. CDR3 length: 15 amino acids. Germline V gene lookup returns CDR1 MNHNS and CDR2 SASEGT. The CDR3 sequence is CASSRTDRVFYGYTF. The CDR3 DNA follows: TGTGCCAGCAGTAGAACGGACAGGGTCTTCTATGGCTACACCTTC.

This clonotype was observed at least ten times. The chain is built from TRBV28 and TRBJ1-2, with D uncertain. This CDR3 has 12 amino acids. Looked up from germline, CDR1 is MDHEN and CDR2 is SYDVKM. V gave up 3 bases and J gave up 2 bases, with 4 bases separating them. The CDR3 region has the DNA TGTGCCAGCAGTTTGATCAACTATGGCTACACCTTC. Its protein product is CASSLINYGYTF.

This clonotype was detected only a few times. V is TRBV27 and J is TRBJ1-3; TRBD1 matches 7 bases. The germline gives CDR1 MNHEY, CDR2 SMNVEV (reference sequence). CDR3 length equals 16 residues. V lost 6 bases and J lost 0; bases outside the gene matches: 8. The CDR3 spells CASSIQGRSSGNTIYF. The CDR3 nucleotides are TGTGCCAGCAGCATACAGGGGCGTTCCTCTGGAAACACCATATATTTT.

This clonotype was seen a handful of times. The genes are TRBV30 and TRBJ1-1; D perhaps matches TRBD1 (5 bases). The V gene's germline CDR1 is GTSNPN and CDR2 SVGIG (reference sequence). V was pared by 4 bases and J by 9 bases, with 18 bases between. This CDR3 contains 13 residues. This CDR3 reads CAWTQERGPKAFF. CDR3 bases: TGTGCCTGGACCCAGGAGCGGGGACCGAAAGCTTTCTTT. Drawing the rest from reference TRBV30 and TRBJ1-1, the complete variable domain is SQTIHQWPATLVQPVGSPLSLECTVEGTSNPNLYWYRQAAGRGLQLLFYSVGIGQISSEVPQNLSASRPQDRQFILSSKKLLLSDSGFYLCAWTQERGPKAFFGQGTRLTVV.

The rearrangement joins TRBV7-9 to TRBJ1-4, with no clear D. CDR1 and CDR2 from the germline V gene are SEHNR and FQNEAQ (reference sequence). The CDR3 has 14 amino acids. V shed 5 bases and J shed 8 bases, with 15 bases lying between them. The CDR3 sequence is CASSKITQQEKLFF. DNA of the CDR3: TGTGCCAGCAGCAAGATCACCCAGCAGGAAAAACTGTTTTTT.

This clonotype was picked up many times. J is TRBJ2-5 and V is TRBV6-1; D gene ambiguous. Germline-derived CDR1 and CDR2 are MNHNS and SASEGT. Trimming stripped 6 bases from V and 4 bases from J, with 12 bases between. CDR3 length equals 13 residues. Written as DNA, the CDR3 is TGTGCCAGCAGACCAGTTAACCGAGAGACCCAGTACTTC. It encodes CASRPVNRETQYF.

Ten or more counts support this clonotype. V usage is TRBV28 and J usage is TRBJ2-5; either TRBD1 or TRBD2 may fit D (5 bases each). Deletions cut 5 bases from V and 7 bases from J, with 17 bases between. Germline CDR1 is MDHEN and CDR2 is SYDVKM. CDR3 length: 14 residues. The CDR3 nucleotides are TGTGCCAGCAGTCCTATCAGGGACCAGGGGACCCAGTACTTC. It translates to CASSPIRDQGTQYF.

A few counts support this clonotype. The chain joins TRBV4-3 to TRBJ1-1; D ambiguous. CDR1 is LGHNA and CDR2 is YSLEER in the germline V gene. V lost 4 bases, J lost 0 bases, and 12 bases lay in between. CDR3 length equals 15 residues. The CDR3 region is CASSPIARVNTEAFF. The DNA for the CDR3 is TGCGCCAGCAGCCCCATCGCAAGGGTGAACACTGAAGCTTTCTTT.

This clonotype was observed a few times. The V call is TRBV11-1, the J call TRBJ1-6; possibly TRBD1 for D (5 bases). Trimming took 1 base from V and 8 from J, leaving 12 bases between them. There are 15 residues in the CDR3. The germline gives CDR1 SGHAT, CDR2 FQDESV (reference sequence). CDR3 in amino acids: CASSLVGGKDSPLHF. CDR3 DNA: TGTGCCAGCAGCTTAGTGGGGGGTAAGGATTCACCCCTCCACTTT.

This clonotype was detected only a few times. The chain combines TRBV20-1 with TRBJ1-2, with D perhaps TRBD1 (5 bases). CDR1 and CDR2 from the germline V gene are DFQATT and SNEGSKA (reference sequence). Trimming left V 4 bases short and J 7 bases short, with 22 bases between. The CDR3 totals 15 residues. CDR3 DNA sequence: TGCAGTGCTAAGGGAGGGGTTAAGATGGATGGTGGCTACACCTTC. This encodes CSAKGGVKMDGGYTF.

This clonotype was picked up one time. This chain joins TRBV20-1 and TRBJ1-1, with D hard to call. This CDR3 contains 14 residues. CDR1 is DFQATT and CDR2 is SNEGSKA in the germline V gene (reference sequence). V was shortened by 7 bases and J by 1 base, with 16 bases between the two germline ends. CDR3 loop: CSVREHPANTEAFF. CDR3 nucleotides: TGCAGTGTTAGGGAACACCCTGCGAACACTGAAGCTTTCTTT.

This clonotype occurred many times. The chain links TRBV20-1 to TRBJ2-7; 7 nucleotides align to TRBD1. After removal of 2 bases from V and 0 bases from J, the junction contained 4 bases not matched to a gene. This CDR3 has 14 amino acids. CDR1 is DFQATT and CDR2 is SNEGSKA in the germline V gene (reference sequence). CDR3 sequence (DNA): TGCAGTGCTAGAAAAAGGGACAGCTCCTACGAGCAGTACTTC. This encodes CSARKRDSSYEQYF.